These T cell receptor beta chains were read from a single sample in a study of blood T cell repertoires in COVID-19. Produced via immunoSEQ multiplex PCR; TCRdb's table is partial and in-frame only. Counted here are 380,000 or so clones, more than 70% occurring once; the ten biggest clones make up roughly 1.2%. The specimen was peripheral blood. The receptor set was obtained from a man aged 35 to 55 with acute or convalescent COVID-19. Each CDR3 is given with its conserved first and last residue. A D gene is named only where the DNA matches it firmly. Clone size appears in some rows only: once, few, many, or a class for an expanded clone.

d_call: TRBD1; clone_size: once; v_call: TRBV14; j_call: TRBJ1-4; cdr3_nt: TGTGCCAGCAGCCAAGAGAGGGGGCGCGGAGAAAAACTGTTTTTT; cdr3_aa: CASSQERGRGEKLFF
d_call: TRBD1; clone_size: -; v_call: TRBV28; j_call: TRBJ2-7; cdr3_nt: TGTGCCAGCAGCTGGGGGGACAGGGTGGCCTACGAGCAGTACTTC; cdr3_aa: CASSWGDRVAYEQYF
d_call: -; clone_size: -; v_call: TRBV7-3; j_call: TRBJ1-2; cdr3_nt: TGTGCCAGCAGCTTAATTCCGGGGTCGATCTATGGCTACACCTTC; cdr3_aa: CASSLIPGSIYGYTF
d_call: -; clone_size: once; v_call: TRBV10-3; j_call: TRBJ2-2; cdr3_nt: TGTGCCATCAGTGAGCGGGGGAGAAACACCGGGGAGCTGTTTTTT; cdr3_aa: CAISERGRNTGELFF
d_call: -; clone_size: -; v_call: TRBV7-2; j_call: TRBJ2-3; cdr3_nt: TGTGCCAGCAGCCTCGGAGTGGCGGGCCCAGATACGCAGTATTTT; cdr3_aa: CASSLGVAGPDTQYF
d_call: TRBD1; clone_size: -; v_call: TRBV11-2; j_call: TRBJ2-7; cdr3_nt: TGTGCCAGCAGCTTAACCGAGGGACAGGGGGCGGAGGGCTACGAGCAGTACTTC; cdr3_aa: CASSLTEGQGAEGYEQYF
d_call: TRBD1; clone_size: -; v_call: TRBV2; j_call: TRBJ2-5; cdr3_nt: TGTGCCAGCAACCGGGACAGGGAGCAGACCCAGTACTTC; cdr3_aa: CASNRDREQTQYF
d_call: TRBD1; clone_size: -; v_call: TRBV9; j_call: TRBJ1-3; cdr3_nt: TGTGCCAGCAGCACTACTGGACAGGGGAGGGGAAACACCATATATTTT; cdr3_aa: CASSTTGQGRGNTIYF
d_call: -; clone_size: -; v_call: TRBV6-2/TRBV6-3; j_call: TRBJ1-5; cdr3_nt: TGTGCCAGCAGTTATAGGGAAGGGACTTTCAGTGATCAGCCCCAGCATTTT; cdr3_aa: CASSYREGTFSDQPQHF
d_call: TRBD1; clone_size: -; v_call: TRBV7-9; j_call: TRBJ1-3; cdr3_nt: TGTGCCAGCAGCTCAATGGGACAGGCGGCAGACACCATATATTTT; cdr3_aa: CASSSMGQAADTIYF
d_call: -; clone_size: -; v_call: TRBV2; j_call: TRBJ1-2; cdr3_nt: TGTGCCAGCAGTGAGTCGATAGAAAACTATGGCTACACCTTC; cdr3_aa: CASSESIENYGYTF
d_call: TRBD1; clone_size: -; v_call: TRBV29-1; j_call: TRBJ2-2; cdr3_nt: TGCAGCGTTGGAGTCCCGGGACAGGGGGAGCTCACCGGGGAGCTGTTTTTT; cdr3_aa: CSVGVPGQGELTGELFF
d_call: TRBD2; clone_size: once; v_call: TRBV7-2; j_call: TRBJ2-3; cdr3_nt: TGTGCCAGCAGCTACAGACTAGCGGGGGGGTTCCCAGATACGCAGTATTTT; cdr3_aa: CASSYRLAGGFPDTQYF
d_call: -; clone_size: -; v_call: TRBV10-3; j_call: TRBJ1-2; cdr3_nt: TGTGCCACCACCGGGGACTATGGCTACACCTTC; cdr3_aa: CATTGDYGYTF
d_call: TRBD1; clone_size: few; v_call: TRBV30; j_call: TRBJ1-6; cdr3_nt: TGTGCCTGGACCCGGGACAGGGGGAATTCACCCCTCCACTTT; cdr3_aa: CAWTRDRGNSPLHF
d_call: -; clone_size: -; v_call: TRBV6-5; j_call: TRBJ1-1; cdr3_nt: TGTGCCAGCAGTTACACCGGGGGGCCGAACACTGAAGCTTTCTTT; cdr3_aa: CASSYTGGPNTEAFF
d_call: TRBD2; clone_size: -; v_call: TRBV6-5; j_call: TRBJ2-3; cdr3_nt: TGTGCCAGCAGGGGGGGACTAGTAGTTTCGGGTACGCAGTATTTT; cdr3_aa: CASRGGLVVSGTQYF